Reported below is one T cell receptor (beta chain). The source of the sample is a study of blood T cell repertoires in COVID-19. The overall study: Sites in the United States, Italy and Spain provided acute and convalescent COVID-19 samples. T cells, B-cell-depleted T cells, or PBMCs provided the cDNA or gDNA that served as material.

CDR3 length: 15 amino acids. The V gene end was trimmed by 6 bases and the J gene end by 7 bases; junction bases not matched to a gene: 10. The V gene's germline CDR1 is MDHEN and CDR2 SYDVKM. Measured with immunoSEQ multiplex PCR; TCRdb has only the in-frame clones, and not every one. The sample holds fewer than 350,000 clones, around 89% seen once. Participants came from some 23 US areas, aged roughly 18 to 89 years. Researchers sorted participants into cohorts using their self-reported clinical history. The sequence came from a woman aged 40 to 50 who had recovered from COVID-19. The specimen was PBMCs or T cells enriched from blood (not recorded which). The chain uses TRBV28 and TRBJ2-2; 8 bases fit TRBD2. The chain's CDR3 is CASRPGRAGVGELFF. CDR3 DNA sequence: TGTGCCAGCAGGCCCGGGAGGGCCGGGGTCGGGGAGCTGTTTTTT.